This T cell receptor (beta chain) came from a study of beta chain features in type 1 diabetes. The germline V gene encodes CDR1 MDHEN and CDR2 SYDVKM. V shed 6 bases and J 7 bases; nucleotides not matched to a gene: 7. CDR3 size: 14 residues. Every donor had blood drawn once into heparin, about 116 mL on average. Populations isolated by sorting all had purity greater than 95%. This clone was detected only a few times. Antigen specificity is unknown. Whole-study results and caveats: Shorter TCRB CDR3s, moderately but significantly so, marked every one of the four CD4+ subsets in Type 1 diabetes patients. Patients' naive, central memory and regulatory TCRB repertoires appeared more alike than those of healthy donors. Fewer insertions but more deletions were seen at VDJ junctions in type 1 diabetes patients.

The investigators reverse transcribed all of the isolated RNA, so they sequenced expressed TCRB transcripts. The data were produced by immunoSEQ multiplex PCR, yet TCRdb's version contains in-frame clones alone and is incomplete. The sample shows 250,000 to 350,000 clones, around 16% of them seen only once. The chain is built from TRBV28 and TRBJ1-5; 9 bases are a match to TRBD1. The clonotype comes from a man between 18 and 29 years old with type 1 diabetes. Sequences were obtained from naive CD4+ T cells from blood. The CDR3 DNA reads TGTGCCAGCAGGACAGGGGGATCGGGGCAGCCCCAGCATTTT. Translation gives CASRTGGSGQPQHF.